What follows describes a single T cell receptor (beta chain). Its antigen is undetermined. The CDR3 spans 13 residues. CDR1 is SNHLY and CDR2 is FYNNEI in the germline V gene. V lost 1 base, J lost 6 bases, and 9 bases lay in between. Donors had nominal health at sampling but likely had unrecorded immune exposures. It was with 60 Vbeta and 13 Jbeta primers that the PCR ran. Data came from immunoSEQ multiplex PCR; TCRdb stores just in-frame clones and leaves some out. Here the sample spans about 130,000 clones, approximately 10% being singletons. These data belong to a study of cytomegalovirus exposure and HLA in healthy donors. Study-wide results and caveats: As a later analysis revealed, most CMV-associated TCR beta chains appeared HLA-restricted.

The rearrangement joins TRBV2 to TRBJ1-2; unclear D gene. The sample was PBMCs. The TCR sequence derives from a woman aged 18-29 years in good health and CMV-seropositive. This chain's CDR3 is CASSEGHMNGYTF. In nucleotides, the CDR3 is TGTGCCAGCAGTGAAGGGCACATGAATGGCTACACCTTC.